The sequence of this TCR beta chain was determined in a study of blood T cell repertoires in COVID-19. At the level of the study: COVID-19 samples, acute and convalescent, were from the United States, Italy and Spain.

The CDR3 runs to 15 residues. The germline V gene has CDR1 MGHRA and CDR2 YSYEKL. J gave up 2 bases and V 4 bases, and 7 bases lay outside the gene matches. Using immunoSEQ multiplex PCR, the repertoire was profiled, and TCRdb retains in-frame clones only, with some absent. The sample contains about 50,000 clones, approximately 80% of which appear only once. This clone was detected once. The specimen sequenced was peripheral blood. This chain links TRBV4-1 with TRBJ1-2; TRBD1 matches 7 bases. The sequence was collected from a man aged 55 to 70 with acute or convalescent COVID-19. This CDR3 is CASSLGLQGNYGYTF. CDR3 coding DNA: TGCGCCAGCAGCCTTGGACTACAGGGGAACTATGGCTACACCTTC.